A selection of T cell receptor beta chains follows, all from one sample in a study of blood T cell repertoires in COVID-19. Generated by immunoSEQ multiplex PCR, the TCRdb table keeps only in-frame clones and is missing some. The sample lists 150,000 to 200,000 clones, 80% to 90% occurring once. Sequencing was carried out using peripheral blood. The receptors were gathered from a man aged 55 to 69 with acute or convalescent COVID-19. Both conserved end residues are part of each CDR3.

>TRBJ2-1|TRBV2
CASSEYGGRAQNEQFF
>TRBJ2-3|TRBV11-3
CASSPGLAGDTQYF
>TRBJ2-7|TRBV7-3
CASSSSPRDSEQYF
>TRBJ2-7|TRBV9
CASSPVGGSSYEQYF
>TRBJ2-7|TRBV6-5
CASSSNRAPEQYF
>TRBJ2-1|TRBV4-1
CASSMRTSYNEQFF
>TRBJ2-7|TRBV5-1
CASSGAELHEQYF
>TRBJ2-3|TRBV28
CASTLVGTAPPDTQYF
>TRBJ2-7|TRBV30
CAWSGARGFNEQYF
>TRBJ2-2|TRBV6-5
CASSYSYLNTGELFF
>TRBJ2-7|TRBV20-1
CSASPGLPSYEQYF
>TRBJ2-3|TRBV7-2
CASSLSGLWGDTQYF
>TRBJ1-1|TRBV15
CATSRVGESTEAFF
>TRBJ2-6|TRBV7-3
CASSLKGAGANVLTF
>TRBJ2-1|TRBV19
CASQRPGQGVNEQFF
>TRBJ1-3|TRBV5-1
CASSLEQGDTIYF
>TRBJ2-1|TRBV18
CASSPGGTGSYNEQFF
>TRBJ1-5|TRBV2
CASSEAREERYQPQHF
>TRBJ2-3|TRBV6-6
CASTLAGRSTDTQYF
>TRBJ2-1|TRBV19
CASSIVAGPPYNEQFF
>TRBJ2-3|TRBV10-1
CASSPGTGGTDTQYF
>TRBJ2-3|TRBV11-2
CASSLDSLTDTQYF
>TRBJ2-1|TRBV19
CASSFGAGIGNEQFF